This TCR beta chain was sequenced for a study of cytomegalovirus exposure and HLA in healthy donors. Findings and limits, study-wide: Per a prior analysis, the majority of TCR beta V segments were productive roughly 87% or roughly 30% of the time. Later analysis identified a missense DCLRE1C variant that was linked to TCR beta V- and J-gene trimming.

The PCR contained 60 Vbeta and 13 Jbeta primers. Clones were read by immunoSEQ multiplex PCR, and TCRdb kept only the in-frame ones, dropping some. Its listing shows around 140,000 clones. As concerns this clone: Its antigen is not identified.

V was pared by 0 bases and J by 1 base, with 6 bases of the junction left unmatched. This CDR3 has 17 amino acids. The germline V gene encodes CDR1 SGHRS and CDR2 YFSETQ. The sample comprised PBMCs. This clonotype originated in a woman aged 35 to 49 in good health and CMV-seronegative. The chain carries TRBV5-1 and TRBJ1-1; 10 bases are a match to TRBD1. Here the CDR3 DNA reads TGCGCCAGCAGCTTGGCAGGGGACAGGGGTTCGAACACTGAAGCTTTCTTT. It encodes CASSLAGDRGSNTEAFF.